Listed below are T cell receptor beta chains from one sample, sequenced in a study of OX40 agonist ivuxolimab in advanced cancers. The repertoire was sequenced with immunoSEQ multiplex PCR; TCRdb's copy has only in-frame clones and lacks some. Of around 100,000 clones in the sample, 91% are singletons; the top ten hold around 0.33%. The sequencing used CD4+ or CD8+ T cells sorted from blood, collected in a trial of the OX40 agonist ivuxolimab. These receptors originate from an adult with an advanced solid tumor such as melanoma, head and neck, liver or kidney cancer. Each CDR3 is given with its conserved first and last residue. The D gene is left open where the match is weak. Rows may omit the clone size; those that give it use once, few, many or a size class.

d_call j_call v_call clone_size cdr3_aa cdr3_nt
TRBD2 TRBJ2-2 TRBV6-1 . CASRGLAGGSGELFF TGTGCCAGCAGAGGACTAGCGGGAGGCTCCGGGGAGCTGTTTTTT
TRBD2 TRBJ2-1 TRBV18 . CASSPISGRPLGNEQFF TGTGCCAGCTCACCAATTAGCGGGAGGCCCCTCGGCAATGAGCAGTTCTTC
TRBD2 TRBJ2-2 TRBV2 . CASSERLAGKLSTGELFF TGTGCCAGCAGTGAAAGGCTAGCGGGAAAATTGAGCACCGGGGAGCTGTTTTTT
. TRBJ1-1 TRBV4-1 . CASSPLLYMNTEAFF TGCGCCAGCAGCCCACTTTTATATATGAACACTGAAGCTTTCTTT
TRBD2 TRBJ2-1 TRBV6-1 . CASTTSGRLYNEQFF TGTGCCAGCACCACTAGCGGGAGGCTCTACAATGAGCAGTTCTTC
. TRBJ2-2 TRBV11-3 . CASSLNTGELFF TGTGCCAGCAGCTTAAACACCGGGGAGCTGTTTTTT
. TRBJ2-2 TRBV5-1 . CASSLGTDTGELFF TGCGCCAGCAGCTTGGGTACAGACACCGGGGAGCTGTTTTTT
. TRBJ2-7 TRBV12-2 . CASRSTMRLSDIPSGSYEQYF TGTGCAAGTCGCTCCACAATGCGGTTATCGGATATTCCGAGCGGATCCTACGAGCAGTACTTC
TRBD1 TRBJ2-2 TRBV5-6 . CASSYAGTGGHTGELFF TGTGCCAGCAGCTACGCGGGGACAGGGGGTCACACCGGGGAGCTGTTTTTT
. TRBJ2-2 TRBV27 . CASSLGRTGELFF TGTGCCAGCAGTTTAGGCAGAACCGGGGAGCTGTTTTTT
. TRBJ2-2 TRBV4-3 . CASSQEYGIGTGELFF TGCGCCAGCAGCCAAGAGTACGGGATAGGTACCGGGGAGCTGTTTTTT
. TRBJ2-7 TRBV28 . CASKGSPPYYEQYF TGTGCCAGCAAGGGAAGTCCTCCCTACTACGAGCAGTACTTC
TRBD2 TRBJ2-3 TRBV19 . CASRTGTSGDTQYF TGTGCCAGTAGGACCGGGACTAGCGGGGATACGCAGTATTTT
. TRBJ2-5 TRBV28 . CASSLGGGVETQYF TGTGCCAGCAGCCTTGGGGGAGGAGTAGAGACCCAGTACTTC
. TRBJ1-2 TRBV19 . CASTQQPRDGYTF TGTGCCAGTACCCAGCAACCTCGGGATGGCTACACCTTC
. TRBJ2-3 TRBV7-2 . CASSSTQSTDTQYF TGTGCCAGCAGCTCGACACAGAGCACAGATACGCAGTATTTT
. TRBJ2-2 TRBV7-8 . CASSYISGRDTGELFF TGTGCCAGCAGCTACATAAGTGGGCGGGACACCGGGGAGCTGTTTTTT
TRBD1 TRBJ2-2 TRBV9 . CASSTSGGTGELFF TGTGCCAGCAGCACCTCAGGGGGCACCGGGGAGCTGTTTTTT
. TRBJ1-6 TRBV12-2 once CASRIQGDNSPLHF TGTGCAAGTCGGATACAGGGGGACAATTCACCCCTCCACTTT
. TRBJ2-5 TRBV4-3 . CASSQEGDSGETQYF TGCGCCAGCAGCCAAGAGGGGGATAGCGGAGAGACCCAGTACTTC
. TRBJ2-1 TRBV9 once CASSVGASDYNEQFF TGTGCCAGCAGCGTAGGGGCTAGCGACTACAATGAGCAGTTCTTC
. TRBJ2-3 TRBV6-5 . CASSSASDTQYF TGTGCCAGCAGTTCTGCTTCAGATACGCAGTATTTT
TRBD2 TRBJ2-5 TRBV6-1 . CASSEMASGKETQYF TGTGCCAGCAGTGAAATGGCTAGCGGAAAAGAGACCCAGTACTTC
TRBD1 TRBJ1-1 TRBV10-2 . CASSDPDRVGNTEAFF TGCGCCAGCAGTGACCCTGACAGGGTTGGGAACACTGAAGCTTTCTTT
TRBD1 TRBJ1-4 TRBV5-1 . CASSATGGSVEKLFF TGCGCCAGCAGCGCTACAGGGGGCTCGGTTGAAAAACTGTTTTTT
TRBD1 TRBJ2-7 TRBV11-2 . CASSPLGQGSSYEQYF TGTGCCAGCAGCCCACTGGGACAGGGGAGCTCCTACGAGCAGTACTTC
TRBD2 TRBJ2-5 TRBV7-8 . CASSLRFSGRGETQYF TGTGCCAGCAGCTTAAGGTTTAGCGGGAGAGGAGAGACCCAGTACTTC
TRBD2 TRBJ2-7 TRBV5-1 . CASSLGGRASYEQYF TGCGCCAGCAGCTTAGGCGGGAGAGCGTCCTACGAGCAGTACTTC
. TRBJ2-3 TRBV6-4 once CASSVTATDTQYF TGTGCCAGCAGTGTCACAGCCACAGATACGCAGTATTTT
. TRBJ1-2 TRBV29-1 . CSVVSGVYGYTF TGCAGCGTTGTCTCAGGCGTTTACGGCTACACCTTC
. TRBJ2-7 TRBV6-5 . CASSEPATHEQYF TGTGCCAGCAGTGAACCAGCAACCCACGAGCAGTACTTC
. TRBJ2-7 TRBV10-3 . CANNPEPHRDARLEQYF TGTGCCAACAATCCCGAACCTCACCGGGACGCGAGACTGGAGCAGTACTTC
. TRBJ1-2 TRBV13 . CASSPYDSRGHGYTF TGTGCCAGCAGCCCATATGACTCCAGGGGACATGGCTACACCTTC